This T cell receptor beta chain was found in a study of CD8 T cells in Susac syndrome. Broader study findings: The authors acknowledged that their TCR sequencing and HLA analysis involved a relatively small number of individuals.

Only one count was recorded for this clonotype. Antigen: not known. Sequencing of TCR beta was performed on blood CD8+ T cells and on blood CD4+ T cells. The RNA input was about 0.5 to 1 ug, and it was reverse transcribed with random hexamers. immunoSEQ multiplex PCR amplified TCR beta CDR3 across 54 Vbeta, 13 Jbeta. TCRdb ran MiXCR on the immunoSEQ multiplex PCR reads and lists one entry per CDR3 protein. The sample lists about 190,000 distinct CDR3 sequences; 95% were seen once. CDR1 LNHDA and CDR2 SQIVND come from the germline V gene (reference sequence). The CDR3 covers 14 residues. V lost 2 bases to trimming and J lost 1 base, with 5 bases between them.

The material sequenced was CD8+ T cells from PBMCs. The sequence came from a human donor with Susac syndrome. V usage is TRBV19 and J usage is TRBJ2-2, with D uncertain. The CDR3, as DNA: TGTGCCAGTAGTATAACCGAGAACACCGGGGAGCTGTTTTTT. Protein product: CASSITENTGELFF.